This TCR beta chain was retrieved from a study of blood T cell repertoires in COVID-19. Two negative PCRs, clearance, or symptom resolution characterized the recovered Cohort 3 donors. Trimming removed 3 bases from V and 6 bases from J, with 8 bases in between. The CDR3 totals 13 residues. Germline CDR1 and CDR2: LNHDA and SQIVND (reference sequence). Some clones are missing from TCRdb's copy, which holds only in-frame ones; the method was immunoSEQ multiplex PCR. The sample includes roughly 450,000 clones, less than 95% of them seen just once. This TCR derives from a man younger than 35 who had recovered from COVID-19. This chain uses TRBV19 with TRBJ2-2, with no clear D. Sequencing was performed on PBMCs or T cells enriched from blood (not recorded which). The CDR3 sequence is CASSIGLAGELFF. CDR3 coding DNA: TGTGCCAGTAGTATTGGCCTGGCCGGGGAGCTGTTTTTT. Using reference TRBV19 and TRBJ2-2 for the parts outside the CDR3, the full variable domain is DGGITQSPKYLFRKEGQNVTLSCEQNLNHDAMYWYRQDPGQGLRLIYYSQIVNDFQKGDIAEGYSVSREKKESFPLTVTSAQKNPTAFYLCASSIGLAGELFFGEGSRLTVL.